The table lists the clone carrying this TCR beta chain with many counts. Its antigen remains unidentified. Germline CDR1 DFQATT, CDR2 SNEGSKA (reference sequence). V gave up 0 bases and J gave up 6 bases; unmatched junction bases: 17. CDR3 length: 18 amino acids. TCRdb recomputed calls from the 5' RACE reads with MiXCR, one row per CDR3 protein. Of 70,000 or so distinct CDR3 sequences listed, 3.2% were seen once; the top ten hold less than 5.5%. The entry originates in a study of neurological immune-mediated disorders. Whole-study findings and limits: Phylogenetic analysis grouped 18 of 34 multiple sclerosis patients' repertoires together, suggesting a possible repertoire signature.

This receptor was taken from a woman aged 45 to 65 with multiple sclerosis. Sequenced material: PBMCs. This chain links TRBV20-1 with TRBJ2-5, with 9 bases lining up with TRBD1. The CDR3 reads CSARDESKTGTGRKTQYF. For the CDR3, the DNA is TGCAGTGCTAGAGACGAATCTAAAACCGGGACAGGGAGGAAGACCCAGTACTTC.